The 5 T cell receptor beta chains listed next were all sequenced from one sample in a study of blood T cell repertoires in COVID-19. The table came from immunoSEQ multiplex PCR; TCRdb's copy has only in-frame clones and leaves some out. The sample gives 300,000 to 350,000 clones, 80% to 90% of which show up once; around 4.4% is in the top ten. Sequenced sample: PBMCs or T cells enriched from blood (not recorded which). Receptors originate from a woman aged 40 to 49 with acute COVID-19.

This clone was observed a few times. The gene calls are TRBV28 and TRBJ2-7, with 11 bases identical to TRBD1. Germline assignment: CDR1 MDHEN and CDR2 SYDVKM. The CDR3 loop spans 15 amino acids. J lost 5 bases, V lost 7 bases, and 10 bases had no gene match. Here the CDR3 DNA reads TGTGCCAGCACCATACCCGGGACAGGGGGAAACGAGCAGTACTTC. Encoded protein: CASTIPGTGGNEQYF.

The genes are TRBV7-7 and TRBJ2-5; tentative D call: TRBD1 (5 bases). V shed 1 base and J shed 5 bases, with 8 bases lying between them. The CDR3 covers 13 residues. CDR1 and CDR2 from the germline V gene are SSHAT and FNYEAQ (reference sequence). The CDR3 loop reads CASSLDRQETQYF. Here the CDR3 DNA reads TGTGCCAGCAGCTTAGACAGGCAGGAGACCCAGTACTTC.

Here the CDR3 DNA reads TGTGCCAGCAGTTCTCCAACAGGTTATGGCTACACCTTC. As protein: CASSSPTGYGYTF. V and J are TRBV7-2 and TRBJ1-2, with D tentatively TRBD1 (5 bases). Germline V gives CDR1 SGHTA, CDR2 FQGNSA. The length of the CDR3 is 13 residues. Trimming pared 6 bases from V and 5 bases from J, leaving 13 bases between. Together with reference TRBV7-2 and TRBJ1-2, the CDR3 gives the full variable domain: GAGVSQSPSNKVTEKGKDVELRCDPISGHTALYWYRQSLGQGLEFLIYFQGNSAPDKSGLPSDRFSAERTGGSVSTLTIQRTQQEDSAVYLCASSSPTGYGYTFGSGTRLTVV.

The gene calls are TRBV24-1 and TRBJ2-1, with D possibly matching TRBD1 (6 bases). CDR1 KGHDR and CDR2 SFDVKD come from the germline V gene. This CDR3 is built from 16 residues. Trimming shortened V by 3 bases and J by 6 bases, and 17 bases separated the two germline ends. The CDR3 DNA sequence: TGTGCCACCAGTGATACCCGAACAGGGTACGGCAATGAGCAGTTCTTC. Translation gives CATSDTRTGYGNEQFF.

The chain employs TRBV7-3 and TRBJ2-1; 12 bases map to TRBD2. This CDR3 has 16 residues. In germline, CDR1 is SGHTA, CDR2 FQGTGA. V was clipped by 4 bases and J by 3 bases; unmatched bases: 4. The CDR3 protein is CASSSLTSGSYNEQFF. The CDR3 coding sequence is TGTGCCAGCAGCTCCCTGACTAGCGGGAGCTACAATGAGCAGTTCTTC.